This T cell receptor (beta chain) was obtained from a study of identical twins. General study findings and limits: Analyses of zero insertions could be partly confounded by invariant MAIT and iNKT cells.

Germline-derived CDR1 and CDR2 are MNHEY and SVGEGT. The CDR3 sequence is 15 residues long. With 6 bases clipped from V and 5 bases from J, the junction kept 12 bases outside the gene matches. Turning to this clonotype: As yet, its antigen is unknown.

TCRdb re-called the 5' RACE reads with MiXCR, one entry per CDR3 protein. This table holds approximately 1.8 million distinct CDR3 sequences, about 30% found once. The chain uses TRBV6-2 or TRBV6-3 and TRBJ2-5; 7 bases match TRBD1. The source material was cord blood. The TCR originated in a newborn girl in good health. Here the CDR3 reads CASSRGQDEKETQYF. The CDR3 region has the DNA TGTGCCAGCAGCCGAGGACAGGACGAGAAGGAGACCCAGTACTTC.